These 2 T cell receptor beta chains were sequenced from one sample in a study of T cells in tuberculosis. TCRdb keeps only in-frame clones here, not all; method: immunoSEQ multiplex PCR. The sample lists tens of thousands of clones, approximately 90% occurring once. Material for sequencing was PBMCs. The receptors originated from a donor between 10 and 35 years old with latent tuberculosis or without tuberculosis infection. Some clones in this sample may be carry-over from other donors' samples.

CDR3 nucleotide sequence: TGTGCCAGCAGCGTAGTTCCAGACAGACCTAACTATGGCTACACCTTC. Translating gives CASSVVPDRPNYGYTF. The chain uses TRBV9 and TRBJ1-2; D might be TRBD1 (5 bases). Looked up from germline, CDR1 is SGDLS and CDR2 is YYNGEE. The CDR3 sequence is 16 residues long. Trimming left V 0 bases short and J 0 bases short, with 12 bases between.

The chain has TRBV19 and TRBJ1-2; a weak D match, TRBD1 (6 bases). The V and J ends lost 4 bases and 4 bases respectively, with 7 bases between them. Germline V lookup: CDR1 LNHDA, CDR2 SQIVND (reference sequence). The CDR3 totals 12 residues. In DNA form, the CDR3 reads TGTGCCAGTAGTAGGGACACCTATGGCTACACCTTC. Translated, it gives CASSRDTYGYTF. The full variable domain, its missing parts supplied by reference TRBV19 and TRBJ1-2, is DGGITQSPKYLFRKEGQNVTLSCEQNLNHDAMYWYRQDPGQGLRLIYYSQIVNDFQKGDIAEGYSVSREKKESFPLTVTSAQKNPTAFYLCASSRDTYGYTFGSGTRLTVV.